These 5 T cell receptor beta chains share one sample of origin, sequenced in a study of tumor-infiltrating lymphocytes in primary liver carcinoma. The investigators made TCR beta cDNA from about 0.45 ug total RNA, using a constant-region primer. Modified slightly, ARM-PCR produced TCR beta libraries over three nested multiplex PCR rounds. With TRBV1-TRBV30 forward primers and a C-beta reverse primer, the first two PCR rounds were run for nine to eleven cycles each. TCRdb passed the multiplex PCR reads through MiXCR, listing each CDR3 protein once. The sample consists of 200,000 or so distinct CDR3 sequences, less than 75% of them appearing once. Germline DNA was also extracted, while the blood RNA originated from unsorted whole blood. Sequencing input: peripheral blood. These receptors were obtained from a woman in her fifties or sixties with primary liver carcinoma and hepatitis B virus infection.

The CDR3, as DNA: TGTGCCAGCAGCTCCGGCGTGCTAGCGGAGGGTACCTACAATGAGCAGTTCTTC. It encodes CASSSGVLAEGTYNEQFF. The J gene is TRBJ2-1, the V gene TRBV7-8; 7 nucleotides align to TRBD2. This CDR3 has 18 amino acids. Germline-derived CDR1 and CDR2 are SGHVS and FQNEAQ. V trimming: 4 bases; J trimming: 2 bases; junction bases outside the gene matches: 14.

Concerning this clonotype: A much bigger clone sits one base away, suggesting this may be a read error. The rearrangement uses TRBV4-1 and TRBJ1-4, with unresolved D. The length of the CDR3 is 16 residues. Germline assignment: CDR1 MGHRA and CDR2 YSYEKL. The DNA for the CDR3 is TGCGTCAGCAGCCAAGACTCGCTACAGATTACTGAAAAACTGTTTTTT. It codes for CVSSQDSLQITEKLFF.

Ten or more counts support this clonotype. J is TRBJ2-3 and V is TRBV6-5; 9 positions match TRBD2. Losses at the gene ends were 8 bases for V and 5 bases for J; bases not matched to a gene: 8. Germline CDR1 and CDR2: MNHEY and SVGAGI. This CDR3 has 14 residues. The CDR3 coding sequence is TGTGCCAGCGGGGCGGGAGGGCCACAAGATACGCAGTATTTT. Its protein is CASGAGGPQDTQYF.

Remarks on this clonotype: An end of the junction differs from the germline gene, which may be a read error. CDR3 protein: CASSEASGSYYEEYF. The CDR3 DNA sequence: TGTGCCAGCAGTGAGGCTAGCGGGAGTTACTACGAGGAGTACTTC. The gene calls are TRBV6-1 and TRBJ2-7; 10 bases match TRBD2. Germline V CDR1 and CDR2: MNHNS, SASEGT. The CDR3 spans 15 residues.

The chain carries TRBV5-1 and TRBJ2-1, with D maybe TRBD2 (6 bases). Trimming took 0 bases from V and 0 from J, leaving 25 bases between them. CDR1 SGHRS and CDR2 YFSETQ come from the germline V gene. The CDR3 runs to 21 residues. The CDR3 here is CASSLARPSSGAKFSYNEQFF. The CDR3 region has the DNA TGCGCCAGCAGCTTGGCCCGACCTAGCTCGGGAGCGAAGTTCTCCTACAATGAGCAGTTCTTC.